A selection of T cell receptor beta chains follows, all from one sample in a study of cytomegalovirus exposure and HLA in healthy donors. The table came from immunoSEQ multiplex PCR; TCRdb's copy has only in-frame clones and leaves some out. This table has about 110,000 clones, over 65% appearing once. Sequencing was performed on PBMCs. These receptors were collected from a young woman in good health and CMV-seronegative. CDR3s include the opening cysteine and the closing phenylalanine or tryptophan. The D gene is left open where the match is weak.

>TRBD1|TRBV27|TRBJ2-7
CASRGTGNYKQYF
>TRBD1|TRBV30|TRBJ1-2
CAWIRDRVKNYGYTF
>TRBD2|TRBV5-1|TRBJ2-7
CASMAAGGVAGTSGHYEQYF
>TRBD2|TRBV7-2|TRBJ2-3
CASSLLAETDTQYF
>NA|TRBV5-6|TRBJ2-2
CASSLFQAPGELFF
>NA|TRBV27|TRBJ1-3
CASSVDSGNTIYF
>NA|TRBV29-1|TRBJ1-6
CSAAGTLNSPLHF
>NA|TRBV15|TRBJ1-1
CATSRDQGDTEAFF
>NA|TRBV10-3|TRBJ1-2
CAISQQVRPYGYTF
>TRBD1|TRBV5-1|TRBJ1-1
CASSLADRMNTEAFF
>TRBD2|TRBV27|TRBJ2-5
CASSRIGLAGGQETQYF
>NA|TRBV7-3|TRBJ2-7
CASSLGIRGDEQYF